Detailed here is one T cell receptor (beta chain). This sample is part of a study of blood T cell repertoires in COVID-19. Study background: Sources were T cells, B-cell-depleted T cells, or PBMCs; the material itself was cDNA or gDNA.

The repertoire was sequenced with immunoSEQ multiplex PCR; TCRdb's copy has only in-frame clones and lacks some. The sample consists of tens of thousands of clones, 74% of them appearing once. Seattle patient enrollment occurred during active infection, with longitudinal follow-up thereafter. The specimen sequenced was peripheral blood. The receptor was derived from a man between 70 and 80 years old with COVID-19, enrolled during active disease.

The DNA for the CDR3 is TGTGCCAGCAGCTTCACCGGACAGGGCCCGGCCGGCCTAGCCAAAAACATTCAGTACTTC. It yields the protein CASSFTGQGPAGLAKNIQYF. The chain recombines TRBV11-3 with TRBJ2-4; 8 bases match TRBD1. From germline, CDR1 is SGHNT and CDR2 YENEEA. This CDR3 comprises 20 residues. V lost 3 bases to trimming and J lost 0 bases; unmatched junction nucleotides: 16.